These 29 T cell receptor beta chains share one sample of origin, sequenced in a study of cytomegalovirus exposure and HLA in healthy donors. Primers for the PCR totalled 60 Vbeta and 13 Jbeta. Clones were sequenced by immunoSEQ multiplex PCR, and TCRdb holds only the in-frame ones, with some missing. This sample carries fewer than 250,000 clones, about 83% of them seen once, and the ten largest clones take 1.7%. The sample taken for sequencing was PBMCs. These TCRs come from a man aged 35 to 55 in good health and CMV-seropositive.

V usage is TRBV2 and J usage is TRBJ1-2; TRBD1 aligns across 7 bases. Trimming removed 7 bases from V and 12 bases from J; junction bases left unmatched: 11. Germline V gene sequence: CDR1 SNHLY, CDR2 FYNNEI. CDR3 length: 12 residues. CDR3 DNA: TGTGCCAGCAAGGGGGACAGTGGAAGAGACACCTTC. Translated, it gives CASKGDSGRDTF.

The V gene is TRBV28, the J gene TRBJ2-1; D gene ambiguous. Germline V gene lookup returns CDR1 MDHEN and CDR2 SYDVKM. CDR3 size: 12 residues. Trimming stripped 3 bases from V and 8 bases from J, with 8 bases between. The CDR3 spells CASSFLNYEQFF. As DNA, the CDR3 is TGTGCCAGCAGTTTCCTAAACTATGAGCAGTTCTTC.

The chain recombines TRBV5-6 with TRBJ2-7, with D possibly matching TRBD2 (7 bases). V shed 0 bases and J shed 0 bases, with 10 bases lying between them. The CDR3 length is 15 residues. Per the germline V gene, CDR1 is SGHDT and CDR2 is YYEEEE. Here the CDR3 DNA reads TGTGCCAGCAGCTTGGTGCGGGGGCGCTCCTACGAGCAGTACTTC. As protein: CASSLVRGRSYEQYF.

The rearrangement uses TRBV6-1 and TRBJ2-7; D remains unclear. The CDR3 has 13 amino acids. Germline CDR1 reads MNHNS; CDR2 reads SASEGT. Trimming took off 2 bases at V and 3 bases at J, with 8 bases between the two ends. The CDR3 loop is CASSELRSYEQYF. The CDR3 DNA follows: TGTGCCAGCAGTGAACTCCGGAGCTACGAGCAGTACTTC.

The chain is built from TRBV5-1 and TRBJ1-5; D is uncertain. CDR1 is SGHRS and CDR2 is YFSETQ in the germline V gene. The CDR3 loop spans 16 amino acids. Trimming left V 0 bases short and J 0 bases short, with 10 bases between. Written as DNA, the CDR3 is TGCGCCAGCAGCTTGGATCCAGGCTATAGCAATCAGCCCCAGCATTTT. Protein: CASSLDPGYSNQPQHF.

The DNA of the CDR3 is TGTGCCAGCAGCTTACGCCCGGACGGGACAGAAAGCTCCTACGAGCAGTACTTC. Translating it yields CASSLRPDGTESSYEQYF. The rearrangement uses TRBV7-6 and TRBJ2-5, with TRBD1 matching 7 bases. The J call is doubtful: the DNA matches TRBJ2-7 better. The CDR3 has 18 amino acids. CDR1 and CDR2 (germline): SGHVS, FNYEAQ.

V gene TRBV10-3 combines with J gene TRBJ2-2, with no clear D. Germline-derived CDR1 and CDR2 are ENHRY and SYGVKD. V lost 4 bases and J 4 bases, leaving 10 bases between the germline ends. The CDR3 spans 14 residues. The CDR3 nucleotides are TGTGCCATCAGTGGGGCAGATGGCACCGGGGAGCTGTTTTTT. Encoded protein: CAISGADGTGELFF.

V usage is TRBV30 and J usage is TRBJ1-1; D uncertain. Germline assignment: CDR1 GTSNPN and CDR2 SVGIG (reference sequence). Trimming took off 2 bases at V and 7 bases at J, with 11 bases between the two ends. This CDR3 is built from 12 residues. This CDR3 reads CAWSHGGFEAFF. DNA of the CDR3: TGTGCCTGGAGTCATGGAGGGTTTGAAGCTTTCTTT.

The chain carries TRBV20-1 and TRBJ2-7, with 7 positions matching TRBD2. The CDR3 length is 11 residues. After removal of 5 bases from V and 6 bases from J, the junction contained 4 bases not matched to a gene. Germline V gene lookup returns CDR1 DFQATT and CDR2 SNEGSKA (reference sequence). CDR3 amino acids: CSALLATEQYF. In DNA form, the CDR3 reads TGCAGTGCTCTACTAGCGACCGAGCAGTACTTC.

V and J are TRBV5-6 and TRBJ1-1; TRBD1 matches at 7 bases. This CDR3 spans 16 amino acids. V was pared by 4 bases and J by 3 bases, with 12 bases of the junction left unmatched. Germline V CDR1 and CDR2: SGHDT, YYEEEE. For the CDR3, the DNA is TGTGCCAGCAGCCCTCGACAGGGTGTGACTTACACTGAAGCTTTCTTT. Amino acid sequence: CASSPRQGVTYTEAFF.

The CDR3 loop reads CASSLSLAGNTGELFF. CDR3 coding DNA: TGCGCCAGCAGCTTGAGCCTAGCGGGAAACACCGGGGAGCTGTTTTTT. The chain recombines TRBV5-1 with TRBJ2-2, with 9 bases aligning to TRBD2. The CDR3 contains 16 residues. J lost 2 bases, V lost 1 base, and 3 bases had no gene match. In germline, CDR1 is SGHRS, CDR2 YFSETQ.

This chain connects TRBV19 to TRBJ2-1; D uncertain. Per germline, CDR1 LNHDA and CDR2 SQIVND (reference sequence). The CDR3 spans 13 residues. V was clipped by 3 bases and J by 2 bases, with 5 bases between them. The CDR3 DNA is TGTGCCAGTAGTATTGGGCCCTACAATGAGCAGTTCTTC. Translating gives CASSIGPYNEQFF.

V usage is TRBV29-1 and J usage is TRBJ2-7, with TRBD1 matching over 7 bases. CDR3 length equals 12 residues. The germline V gene encodes CDR1 SQVTM and CDR2 ANQGSEA. The CDR3 region has the DNA TGCAGTGCGAGGGGGCCTACCTACGAGCAGTACTTC. Its protein is CSARGPTYEQYF.

The chain is built from TRBV2 and TRBJ2-1, with a weak D call TRBD1 (8 bases). V lost 6 bases and J lost 4, with 13 bases in between. The germline V gene has CDR1 SNHLY and CDR2 FYNNEI. The CDR3 contains 14 residues. DNA for the CDR3: TGTGCCAGCAGCATACAGGGGGGGTACAATGAGCAGTTCTTC. It codes for CASSIQGGYNEQFF. Full variable domain (rest looked up from reference TRBV2 and TRBJ2-1): EPEVTQTPSHQVTQMGQEVILRCVPISNHLYFYWYRQILGQKVEFLVSFYNNEISEKSEIFDDQFSVERPDGSNFTLKIRSTKLEDSAMYFCASSIQGGYNEQFFGPGTRLTVL.

V gene TRBV5-1 combines with J gene TRBJ2-3, with no clear D. Germline CDR1 and CDR2: SGHRS and YFSETQ. Trimming shortened V by 4 bases and J by 1 base, and 10 bases separated the two germline ends. The CDR3 has 14 residues. For the CDR3, the DNA is TGCGCCAGCAGCGACGACTCGGGCACAGATACGCAGTATTTT. Its protein is CASSDDSGTDTQYF.

Concerning this clone: Other DNA sequences in the same sample also yield this CDR3. This chain joins TRBV5-1 and TRBJ1-1; 8 bases map to TRBD1. Trimming removed 3 bases from V and 0 bases from J; junction bases left unmatched: 1. Germline values: CDR1 SGHRS, CDR2 YFSETQ. This CDR3 comprises 14 residues. CDR3 amino acids: CASSSDRVNTEAFF. In DNA, the CDR3 is TGCGCCAGCAGCTCGGACAGGGTGAACACTGAAGCTTTCTTT. The full variable domain, with the rest looked up from reference TRBV5-1 and TRBJ1-1, is KAGVTQTPRYLIKTRGQQVTLSCSPISGHRSVSWYQQTPGQGLQFLFEYFSETQRNKGNFPGRFSGRQFSNSRSEMNVSTLELGDSALYLCASSSDRVNTEAFFGQGTRLTVV.

This chain connects TRBV5-6 to TRBJ2-4, with 12 bases aligning to TRBD2. The J segment lost 7 bases and the V segment lost 0 bases, leaving 5 bases of the junction unmatched. The length of the CDR3 is 16 residues. The germline V gene has CDR1 SGHDT and CDR2 YYEEEE. The CDR3: CASSLGLAGAFNIQYF. The CDR3 DNA reads as TGTGCCAGCAGCTTGGGACTAGCGGGAGCGTTCAACATTCAGTACTTC.

A remark on this clone: This sample also contains other DNA sequences that code for the same CDR3. V and J are TRBV2 and TRBJ1-1; D is undetermined. From germline, CDR1 is SNHLY and CDR2 FYNNEI. The CDR3 spans 13 residues. V shed 3 bases and J shed 1 base, with 6 bases lying between them. The CDR3 DNA sequence: TGTGCCAGCAGTGAGTCAGGGAACACTGAAGCTTTCTTT. This codes for CASSESGNTEAFF. The whole variable domain, remainder taken from reference TRBV2 and TRBJ1-1, is EPEVTQTPSHQVTQMGQEVILRCVPISNHLYFYWYRQILGQKVEFLVSFYNNEISEKSEIFDDQFSVERPDGSNFTLKIRSTKLEDSAMYFCASSESGNTEAFFGQGTRLTVV.

The gene calls are TRBV2 and TRBJ2-3, with D possibly TRBD2 on 5 matching bases. In germline, CDR1 is SNHLY, CDR2 FYNNEI. The V and J ends lost 11 bases and 5 bases respectively, with 14 bases between them. The CDR3 runs to 12 residues. The CDR3 reads CAGGFVEDTQYF. In nucleotides, the CDR3 is TGTGCCGGAGGTTTTGTGGAAGATACGCAGTATTTT. The full variable domain, with the rest looked up from reference TRBV2 and TRBJ2-3, is EPEVTQTPSHQVTQMGQEVILRCVPISNHLYFYWYRQILGQKVEFLVSFYNNEISEKSEIFDDQFSVERPDGSNFTLKIRSTKLEDSAMYFCAGGFVEDTQYFGPGTRLTVL.

The sample holds one count of this clone. The V gene is TRBV7-9, the J gene TRBJ1-5, with 8 nucleotides matching TRBD1. V dropped 0 bases and J dropped 0; count of bases not matched to a gene: 7. The germline CDR1 and CDR2 sequences are SEHNR and FQNEAQ (reference sequence). The CDR3 runs to 18 residues. CDR3 sequence reads: CASSLARDRYDSNQPQHF. The CDR3 DNA follows: TGTGCCAGCAGCTTAGCACGGGACAGGTACGATAGCAATCAGCCCCAGCATTTT.

The gene calls are TRBV15 and TRBJ2-7; possibly TRBD1 for D (6 bases). The CDR3 runs 15 residues. Deletions cut 1 base from V and 6 bases from J, with 16 bases between. The V gene's germline CDR1 is LNHNV and CDR2 YYDKDF (reference sequence). The CDR3 is CATSRVTRGTREQYF. DNA of the CDR3: TGTGCCACCAGCAGAGTAACCAGGGGAACCCGCGAGCAGTACTTC.

CDR3 region: CASSLGGGLAGELFF. DNA of the CDR3: TGCGCCAGCAGCCTCGGGGGAGGACTGGCCGGGGAGCTGTTTTTT. The rearrangement uses TRBV4-1 and TRBJ2-2; possibly TRBD2 for D (6 bases). Germline CDR1 reads MGHRA; CDR2 reads YSYEKL. CDR3 length: 15 amino acids. The V gene lost 4 bases and the J gene lost 6 bases, with 15 bases spanning the gap.

The gene calls are TRBV28 and TRBJ2-5, with 8 bases matching TRBD2. This CDR3 region has 15 residues. Trimming took 4 bases from V and 1 from J; bases not matched to a gene: 5. Germline values: CDR1 MDHEN, CDR2 SYDVKM. CDR3 protein: CASSSPGTSQETQYF. In nucleotides, the CDR3 is TGTGCCAGCAGTTCTCCTGGGACTAGCCAAGAGACCCAGTACTTC.

This clone was seen more than once but under ten times. The chain recombines TRBV5-5 with TRBJ1-6, with a possible D match to TRBD1 (6 bases). Deletions cut 4 bases from V and 10 bases from J, with 18 bases between. This CDR3 is built from 15 residues. From germline, CDR1 is SGHKS and CDR2 YYEKEE (reference sequence). The CDR3 DNA follows: TGTGCCAGCAGCCAACACCCGCAGGGGCAATCACCCCTCCACTTT. Translated, it gives CASSQHPQGQSPLHF.

This sequence joins TRBV9 and TRBJ2-3, with D possibly being TRBD2 (8 bases). V was cut by 0 bases and J by 4 bases, with 12 bases left in between. Germline V gives CDR1 SGDLS, CDR2 YYNGEE. This CDR3 region has 15 residues. The CDR3 loop is CASSVAGGGADTQYF. Written as DNA, the CDR3 is TGTGCCAGCAGCGTAGCGGGAGGGGGCGCAGATACGCAGTATTTT.

The chain recombines TRBV28 with TRBJ2-5, with TRBD1 matching over 9 bases. The CDR3 runs 15 residues. With 3 bases clipped from V and 0 bases from J, the junction kept 2 bases outside the gene matches. CDR1 is MDHEN, CDR2 SYDVKM, per germline. CDR3 nucleotide sequence: TGTGCCAGCAGTTTTACAGGGGGCGACCAAGAGACCCAGTACTTC. Protein product: CASSFTGGDQETQYF.

This clone was counted a single time. V usage is TRBV5-4 and J usage is TRBJ2-5; 8 bases agree with TRBD2. Germline lookup yields CDR1 SGHNT and CDR2 YYREEE (reference sequence). V lost 0 bases, J lost 11 bases, and 12 bases stayed unmatched. The length of the CDR3 is 15 residues. CDR3 protein: CASSLDTGGPGEQYF. The CDR3 DNA is TGTGCCAGCAGCTTGGATACGGGAGGGCCAGGGGAGCAGTACTTC.

The rearrangement joins TRBV27 to TRBJ2-7, with 7 bases that match TRBD2. The V segment lost 7 bases and the J segment 0 bases; nucleotides outside the gene matches: 12. The CDR3 is 16 residues long. Germline loops: CDR1 MNHEY, CDR2 SMNVEV (reference sequence). This CDR3 is CASTPSSGRVSYEQYF. CDR3 DNA sequence: TGTGCCAGCACTCCTTCCTCGGGGAGGGTCTCCTACGAGCAGTACTTC.

V and J are TRBV14 and TRBJ2-2; tentative D call: TRBD1 (5 bases). CDR3 length equals 13 residues. Trimming removed 1 base at V and 14 bases at J, with 14 bases between. Per germline, CDR1 SGHDN and CDR2 FVKESK. CDR3 in amino acids: CASSQAETATLFF. In DNA form, the CDR3 reads TGTGCCAGCAGCCAAGCAGAGACAGCCACCCTGTTTTTT.